The T cell receptor beta chain described here comes from a study of cytomegalovirus exposure and HLA in healthy donors (dated by TCRdb to about 2017). Regarding the study in general: According to a later analysis, one platform produced both the roughly 110 validation repertoires and the approximately 670 repertoires of the first cohort. The study was designed to test whether signatures of past pathogen exposure could be identified by cataloging public T cell receptors. In addition to the first cohort of approximately 670 subjects, a separate validation cohort of some 120 different subjects was used. To predict cytomegalovirus infection status, the study combined high-throughput TCR immunosequencing, statistical association of individual TCRs with disease status, and machine learning.

The donors belonged to the validation cohort of 120 subjects, which was separate from the roughly 700-subject first cohort. Libraries were made using the immunoSEQ multiplex PCR assay. In the authors' own workflow: A statistical classification framework was built to diagnose cytomegalovirus status from the catalog of TCR beta chain sequences. TCRdb took this table from immuneACCESS and kept in-frame rearrangements with V and J called. Such tables lack part of the clones; where checked against another copy, unresolved V genes explain under half of the gap, and the rest is unexplained. The D gene and trimming were derived from the DNA, and the V and J assignments and clone size from that table. For this sample the table gives around 130,000 clones, of which about 90% were detected only once. In total, the top ten clones hold about 3% of the sample. Comments on this clone: Its antigen specificity is not known. No base qualities exist here, and no much larger clone lies one base off it.

What the research found in general, with its limitations: The classifier was reported to diagnose cytomegalovirus status with high specificity and sensitivity in both the original and validation cohorts. Subsequent analysis determined that TCRs grouped into clusters in the first cohort also showed a tendency toward co-occurrence across the 120 validation repertoires, and 85% to 95% of cluster scores exceeded 0. While some public TCRs were present in many individuals, most TCR sequences turned up only very rarely across donors. In vitro tests confirmed that three of the cytomegalovirus-associated TCR beta chains recognize cytomegalovirus antigens. A total of 150 to 200 TCR beta chains were listed by the study as associated with cytomegalovirus. A later analysis lacked HLA typing for the validation cohort, so it scored co-occurrence in that cohort across all 120 repertoires. The authors suggested that the approach could potentially be extended to other disease states and immunological phenotypes.

In the germline V gene, CDR1 corresponds to SQVTM and CDR2 to ANQGSEA. The CDR3 runs 12 residues from the cysteine to the phenylalanine. The entry retains the CDR3 DNA only, 36 bases that are in frame from base 1. V loses 3 bases, J loses 3 bases, and the germline ends lie 8 bases apart. This TCR derives from a man aged 25 to 45 in good health and CMV-seronegative. Material: PBMCs. The chain uses TRBV29-1 and TRBJ1-1, with the D gene too uncertain to name. CDR3 protein: CSVERAYTEAFF. The nucleotide sequence reads as follows: TGCAGCGTTGAGAGGGCCTACACTGAAGCTTTCTTT. Reference TRBV29-1 and TRBJ1-1 proteins supply the regions before and after the CDR3; the full variable domain is: SAVISQKPSRDICQRGTSLTIQCQVDSQVTMMFWYRQQPGQSLTLIATANQGSEATYESGFVIDKFPISRPNLTFSTLTVSNMSPEDSSIYLCSVERAYTEAFFGQGTRLTVV.